These 6 T cell receptor beta chains were all obtained from the same sample, sequenced in a study of CD8+ T cells in alopecia areata. Treatment in this sample: oral pan-JAK inhibitor, 5-10 mg twice daily. TCR sequencing used cDNA made by reverse transcription of extracted RNA. Here immunoSEQ multiplex PCR was the method, and the copy in TCRdb shows in-frame clones only, minus some. Altogether around 270,000 clones are present, 55% to 70% being singletons, with the ten largest covering around 1.8%. Material: CD4+ T cells sorted from blood, obtained at week 24, from a patient treated with tofacitinib. The receptors were sampled from a human donor with alopecia areata.

This clone was counted only a few times. The chain combines TRBV5-1 with TRBJ2-3, with unresolved D. The germline CDR1 and CDR2 sequences are SGHRS and YFSETQ. Between the trimmed V and J ends, which lost 0 bases and 10 bases, there was a span of 18 bases. The CDR3 is 15 residues long. The CDR3 protein is CASSLEVLDPGSQYF. The DNA of the CDR3 is TGCGCCAGCAGCTTGGAAGTGTTGGACCCCGGATCGCAGTATTTT.

In regard to this clone: Other nucleotide sequences in the sample specify the same CDR3. The chain is built from TRBV6-5 and TRBJ1-1; no firm D call. Germline assignment: CDR1 MNHEY and CDR2 SVGAGI. The CDR3 is 12 residues long. The V and J ends lost 5 bases and 5 bases respectively, with 9 bases between them. The CDR3 sequence is CASSRTGTEAFF. In DNA, the CDR3 is TGTGCCAGCAGTCGGACTGGGACTGAAGCTTTCTTT.

The chain recombines TRBV4-2 with TRBJ1-1; 12 positions match TRBD1. Germline assignment: CDR1 LGHNA and CDR2 YNFKEQ. The V segment lost 8 bases and the J segment 11 bases; nucleotides outside the gene matches: 15. CDR3 length: 15 residues. The CDR3 here is CASGPRDRGQGGAFF. The CDR3 nucleotides are TGTGCCAGCGGACCCAGGGACAGGGGGCAGGGTGGCGCTTTCTTT.

Only a few counts were recorded for this clone. The V gene is TRBV29-1, the J gene TRBJ1-1; TRBD1 is a possible D gene (5 bases). Germline loops: CDR1 SQVTM, CDR2 ANQGSEA. V was trimmed by 7 bases and J by 5 bases, leaving 14 bases between them. The CDR3 length is 12 residues. The CDR3 is CSAGRGRTEAFF. The CDR3 DNA is TGCAGCGCTGGGAGGGGAAGAACTGAAGCTTTCTTT.

CDR3 sequence: CASSQFDRGQDGELFF. The CDR3, as DNA: TGCGCCAGCAGCCAGTTCGACAGGGGGCAGGACGGGGAGCTGTTTTTT. The gene calls are TRBV4-3 and TRBJ2-2; 10 bases are shared with TRBD1. Germline-derived CDR1 and CDR2 are LGHNA and YSLEER. The CDR3 covers 16 residues. The V segment lost 3 bases and the J segment 7 bases; nucleotides outside the gene matches: 8.

The chain is built from TRBV30 and TRBJ1-2; perhaps TRBD1 as D (5 bases). CDR3 size: 14 residues. CDR1 is GTSNPN and CDR2 is SVGIG in the germline V gene (reference sequence). V dropped 0 bases and J dropped 2 bases, with 10 bases sitting between them. The CDR3 loop is CAWSVGEPNYGYTF. In DNA form, the CDR3 reads TGTGCCTGGAGTGTGGGGGAACCCAACTATGGCTACACCTTC.